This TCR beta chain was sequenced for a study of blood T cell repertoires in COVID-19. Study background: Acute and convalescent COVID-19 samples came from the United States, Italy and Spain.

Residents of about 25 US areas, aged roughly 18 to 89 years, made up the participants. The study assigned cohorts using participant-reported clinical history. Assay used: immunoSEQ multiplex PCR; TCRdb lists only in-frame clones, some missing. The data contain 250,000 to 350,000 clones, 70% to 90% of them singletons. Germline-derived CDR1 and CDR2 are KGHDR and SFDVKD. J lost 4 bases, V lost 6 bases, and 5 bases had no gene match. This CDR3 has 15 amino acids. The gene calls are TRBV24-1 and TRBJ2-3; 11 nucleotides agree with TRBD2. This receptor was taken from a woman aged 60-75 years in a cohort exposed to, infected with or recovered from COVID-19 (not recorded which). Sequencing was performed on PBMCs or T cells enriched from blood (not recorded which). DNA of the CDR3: TGTGCCACCAGTCAGCTAGCGGGAGGCCCAGATACGCAGTATTTT. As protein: CATSQLAGGPDTQYF.